The rows below give T cell receptor beta chains drawn from one sample of a study of brain T cells in children with intractable seizures. Some clones are missing from TCRdb's copy, which holds only in-frame ones; the method was immunoSEQ multiplex PCR. The table shows about 320,000 clones, with over 85% occurring only once. The specimen comprised peripheral blood, sampled more than 4 months after surgery. The receptors come from a boy under two years old with tuberous sclerosis and intractable seizures. Both conserved end residues are part of each CDR3. D genes are given only for firm matches. Rows give clone size only sometimes, using once, few, many, or a class for an expanded clone.

D	V	J	length	size	CDR3	DNA
NA	TRBV12-3/TRBV12-4	TRBJ2-2	12	once	CASSLTTGELFF	TGTGCCAGCAGTTTGACCACCGGGGAGCTGTTTTTT
NA	TRBV6-5	TRBJ2-5	13	NA	CASSVGLPETQYF	TGTGCCAGCAGCGTCGGACTACCGGAGACCCAGTACTTC
NA	TRBV7-2	TRBJ1-2	14	NA	CASSPDASNYGYTF	TGTGCCAGCAGCCCCGACGCGAGTAACTATGGCTACACCTTC
NA	TRBV7-9	TRBJ2-6	16	NA	CASSPSTSSGANVLTF	TGTGCCAGCAGCCCCTCGACTAGCTCTGGGGCCAACGTCCTGACTTTC
NA	TRBV6-6	TRBJ1-5	15	NA	CASNYGVPSNQPQHF	TGTGCCAGCAATTATGGGGTTCCTAGCAATCAGCCCCAGCATTTT
NA	TRBV28	TRBJ1-1	16	NA	CASSLEGQALNTEAFF	TGTGCCAGCAGTTTAGAGGGGCAGGCGCTCAACACTGAAGCTTTCTTT
NA	TRBV25-1	TRBJ2-5	12	NA	CASIGQTRTQYF	TGTGCCAGCATCGGCCAAACCCGAACCCAGTACTTC
NA	TRBV7-7	TRBJ2-1	13	NA	CASSLVLGNEQFF	TGTGCTAGCAGCTTGGTACTGGGCAATGAGCAGTTCTTC
TRBD1	TRBV11-3	TRBJ1-3	16	NA	CASRTGTGNSGNTIYF	TGTGCCAGCAGGACCGGGACAGGAAACTCTGGAAACACCATATATTTT
NA	TRBV7-6	TRBJ2-6	17	NA	CASSPPRRASGANVLTF	TGTGCCAGCAGCCCCCCTCGACGCGCCTCTGGGGCCAACGTCCTGACTTTC
NA	TRBV6-1	TRBJ2-7	13	once	CASSEADTYEQYF	TGTGCCAGCAGTGAAGCGGACACCTACGAGCAGTACTTC
TRBD1	TRBV7-8	TRBJ2-6	19	NA	CASSPQIGQGPSGANVLTF	TGTGCCAGCAGCCCGCAGATTGGACAGGGGCCGTCTGGGGCCAACGTCCTGACTTTC
NA	TRBV28	TRBJ1-1	13	NA	CASSEFRGTEAFF	TGTGCCAGCAGTGAGTTCAGGGGCACTGAAGCTTTCTTT
NA	TRBV4-1	TRBJ2-2	16	NA	CASSQTGTANTGELFF	TGCGCCAGCAGCCAAACCGGGACGGCGAACACCGGGGAGCTGTTTTTT
NA	TRBV20-1	TRBJ1-2	15	NA	CSASRYGVKDYGYTF	TGCAGTGCAAGTAGATATGGGGTTAAGGACTATGGCTACACCTTC
TRBD2	TRBV24-1	TRBJ2-1	15	once	CATSDPSGRPNEQFF	TGTGCCACCAGTGACCCTAGCGGGAGGCCCAATGAGCAGTTCTTC
TRBD2	TRBV30	TRBJ2-1	14	NA	CAWRLAGSYNEQFF	TGTGCCTGGAGGCTAGCGGGCTCCTACAATGAGCAGTTCTTC
NA	TRBV29-1	TRBJ1-1	15	NA	CSVGGRGGVNTEAFF	TGCAGCGTTGGGGGGCGGGGAGGTGTGAACACTGAAGCTTTCTTT
TRBD2	TRBV13	TRBJ2-3	17	NA	CASSGGASGGYTDTQYF	TGTGCCAGCAGCGGCGGGGCTAGCGGGGGGTACACAGATACGCAGTATTTT
TRBD1	TRBV28	TRBJ1-4	14	NA	CASTFDRANEKLFF	TGTGCCAGCACCTTCGACAGGGCAAATGAAAAACTGTTTTTT
NA	TRBV18	TRBJ2-1	14	once	CASSRMGFVNEQFF	TGTGCCAGCTCACGTATGGGATTCGTCAATGAGCAGTTCTTC
NA	TRBV7-9	TRBJ2-3	15	NA	CASSLNSFVPDTQYF	TGTGCCAGCAGCTTAAATAGCTTTGTCCCAGATACGCAGTATTTT
NA	TRBV30	TRBJ1-5	12	NA	CAWAQFNQPQHF	TGTGCCTGGGCCCAGTTTAATCAGCCCCAGCATTTT
TRBD2	TRBV3-1/TRBV3-2	TRBJ2-5	15	NA	CASIRLAGGDETQYF	TGTGCCAGCATTCGACTAGCGGGGGGGGATGAGACCCAGTACTTC
TRBD1	TRBV6-2/TRBV6-3	TRBJ2-7	13	NA	CASSPDRGYEQYF	TGTGCCAGCAGTCCGGACAGGGGCTACGAGCAGTACTTC
NA	TRBV6-1	TRBJ1-4	15	NA	CASSESPGRDEKLFF	TGTGCCAGCAGTGAATCCCCAGGGAGGGACGAAAAACTGTTTTTT
NA	TRBV5-1	TRBJ1-3	15	NA	CASSQKEGSGNTIYF	TGCGCCAGCAGCCAGAAGGAGGGCTCTGGAAACACCATATATTTT